These 9 T cell receptor beta chains originate from one sample sequenced in a study of beta chain features in type 1 diabetes. Notes on the study in general: A moderate, significant TCRB CDR3 shortening appeared in type 1 diabetes across four CD4+ subsets.

cDNA synthesis used the whole RNA isolate, giving expressed TCRB sequences. The assay was immunoSEQ multiplex PCR, and TCRdb's table has in-frame clones only and misses some. This sample has 600,000 to 700,000 clones, with roughly an eighth found just once. Antigen specificity for these receptors is unknown. The sequenced sample consisted of naive CD4+ T cells from blood. The receptors derive from a man aged 30 to 39 with type 1 diabetes.

This clone was seen only a few times. V gene TRBV4-2 combines with J gene TRBJ1-4; D is unresolved. Germline V CDR1 and CDR2: LGHNA, YNFKEQ. This CDR3 is built from 13 residues. Trimming shortened V by 1 base and J by 7 bases, and 7 bases separated the two germline ends. This CDR3 is CASSQGGVEKLFF. CDR3 bases: TGTGCCAGCAGCCAAGGAGGAGTTGAAAAACTGTTTTTT.

The V and J genes are TRBV19 and TRBJ1-4; D remains ambiguous. The CDR3 length is 17 residues. Germline values: CDR1 LNHDA, CDR2 SQIVND (reference sequence). Trimming removed 6 bases from V and 0 bases from J, with 17 bases in between. CDR3 DNA sequence: TGTGCCAGTAGACCCTCATCGAGGGTTGCAACTAATGAAAAACTGTTTTTT. Amino acids: CASRPSSRVATNEKLFF.

DNA of the CDR3: TGTGCCAGCAGCCTCGCTCCGGGACAGAGGCCTTCACCCCTCCACTTT. Protein product: CASSLAPGQRPSPLHF. The V and J genes are TRBV2 and TRBJ1-6; 7 bases line up with TRBD1. The V and J ends lost 6 bases and 9 bases, in that order; junction bases with no gene match: 14. CDR3 length: 16 amino acids. The germline V gene encodes CDR1 SNHLY and CDR2 FYNNEI.

The CDR3 region has the DNA TGTGCCAGCAGCGTAGCTACGGAAAGCTCCTACGAGCAGTACTTC. Protein sequence: CASSVATESSYEQYF. The V gene is TRBV9, the J gene TRBJ2-7; no clear D gene. Trimming shortened V by 0 bases and J by 0 bases, and 10 bases separated the two germline ends. Germline CDR1 reads SGDLS; CDR2 reads YYNGEE. The CDR3 contains 15 residues.

V is TRBV19 and J is TRBJ1-5; 7 bases map to TRBD1. This CDR3 region has 14 residues. V shed 6 bases and J 5 bases; nucleotides not matched to a gene: 7. Germline V gene data show CDR1 as LNHDA and CDR2 as SQIVND (reference sequence). Here the CDR3 DNA reads TGTGCCAGTAGCACTACAGGGGTTGATCAGCCCCAGCATTTT. Translation gives CASSTTGVDQPQHF. The entire variable domain, with the rest obtained from reference TRBV19 and TRBJ1-5, is as follows: DGGITQSPKYLFRKEGQNVTLSCEQNLNHDAMYWYRQDPGQGLRLIYYSQIVNDFQKGDIAEGYSVSREKKESFPLTVTSAQKNPTAFYLCASSTTGVDQPQHFGDGTRLSIL.

The chain links TRBV28 to TRBJ2-6, with unresolved D. The V end lost 3 bases, the J end lost 0 bases, and 9 bases lay between the germline ends. The CDR3 totals 16 residues. Germline V lookup: CDR1 MDHEN, CDR2 SYDVKM. Here the CDR3 reads CASSFIGSSGANVLTF. The CDR3 DNA follows: TGTGCCAGCAGTTTTATCGGATCCTCTGGGGCCAACGTCCTGACTTTC.

The chain employs TRBV6-5 and TRBJ1-4; 9 bases agree with TRBD1. Germline CDR1 and CDR2: MNHEY and SVGAGI. After removal of 6 bases from V and 10 bases from J, the junction contained 12 bases not matched to a gene. The CDR3 spans 15 residues. The CDR3 DNA reads TGTGCCAGCAGCCTAACCCGACAGGGGGGAGGAAAACTGTTTTTT. Its translation: CASSLTRQGGGKLFF.

V usage is TRBV14 and J usage is TRBJ2-3, with D maybe TRBD1 (7 bases). Looked up from germline, CDR1 is SGHDN and CDR2 is FVKESK. V lost 3 bases and J 3 bases, leaving 16 bases between the germline ends. There are 16 residues in the CDR3. In DNA, the CDR3 is TGTGCCAGCAGCCATCAGACAGGGCGGGGAACAGATACGCAGTATTTT. Protein: CASSHQTGRGTDTQYF.

This chain connects TRBV29-1 to TRBJ1-2; 8 bases fit TRBD1. CDR3 size: 14 residues. Trimming removed 1 base from V and 7 bases from J; junction bases left unmatched: 8. The germline V gene encodes CDR1 SQVTM and CDR2 ANQGSEA. CDR3 DNA: TGCAGCGTTGAAGGGGGGCAGGGGGCTAGTGGCTACACCTTC. Translating gives CSVEGGQGASGYTF.